The rows below give T cell receptor beta chains drawn from one sample of a study of T cells expressing NK-cell markers. TCRdb re-called the 5' RACE reads and catalogs CDR3 proteins one per entry, DNA excluded. The listing records about 430,000 distinct CDR3 sequences. Sequenced input: blood T cells: a sorted CD56 or NKG2C T cell subset, CD4+ or CD8+ T cells, or bulk PBMC T cells (not recorded which). These receptors were obtained from a woman aged 50 to 60 in good health. The CDR3 runs from the conserved cysteine through the conserved F or W.

j_gene	v_gene	CDR3aa
TRBJ1-1	TRBV2	CASSSVGEAFF
TRBJ2-2	TRBV14	CAEAGPANTGELFF
TRBJ2-7	TRBV20-1	CSARAYGEQNF
TRBJ2-3	TRBV4-1	CASSREGTSGKRDTQYF
TRBJ1-1	TRBV3-1	CASSQQQEAFF
TRBJ1-4	TRBV11-2	CASRIFNEKLFF
TRBJ2-3	TRBV5-1	CASSETDTQYF
TRBJ1-2	TRBV12-3/TRBV12-4	CASRGTGENYGYTF
TRBJ2-5	TRBV2	CASSYQGGRQETQYF
TRBJ1-1	TRBV5-1	CASSLEQRGMNTEAFF
TRBJ2-7	TRBV12-3/TRBV12-4	CASSPLPGQGTYEQYF
TRBJ2-5	TRBV3-1	CASSPGLAVETQYF
TRBJ2-2	TRBV20-1	CSARRTVGTGELFF
TRBJ2-1	TRBV7-9	CASSLRTGGNYNEQFF
TRBJ2-5	TRBV20-1	CSARTAGRETQYF
TRBJ2-2	TRBV4-1	CASSQGTGPGELFF
TRBJ2-2	TRBV7-2	CASSLGSGSRTGELFF
TRBJ1-1	TRBV7-8	CASSLRDPHPNTEAFF
TRBJ2-3	TRBV5-4	CASSWEGPTDTQYF
TRBJ2-1	TRBV16	CASSQEQGRSYNEQFF